Each of the 31 T cell receptor beta chains below was sequenced from the same sample in a study of T cell repertoires in ileal Crohn's disease. Time point meaning: neoterminal ileum biopsy at postoperative endoscopy, about 6 months after surgery. Sequenced by immunoSEQ multiplex PCR; TCRdb stores in-frame clones only, minus some. The sample records about 10,000 clones, roughly 75% being singletons. The sequencing sample was made of ileal tissue. These receptors originate from an adult with Crohn's disease.

This chain uses TRBV7-9 with TRBJ2-6, with 9 bases matching TRBD1. Germline CDR1 reads SEHNR; CDR2 reads FQNEAQ (reference sequence). The CDR3 is 17 amino acids. The V and J ends lost 6 bases and 3 bases, in that order; junction bases with no gene match: 9. The CDR3 nucleotides read TGTGCCAGCAGTGCGGGACAGGGAGGCGGTGGGGCCAACGTCCTGACTTTC. Translation: CASSAGQGGGGANVLTF.

V and J are TRBV5-1 and TRBJ1-1; possible D gene TRBD1, 6 bases. The CDR3 consists of 13 residues. Deletions cut 4 bases from V and 1 base from J, with 8 bases between. Germline loops: CDR1 SGHRS, CDR2 YFSETQ. The CDR3 sequence is CASSLQGNTEAFF. The CDR3 bases are TGCGCCAGCAGCCTACAGGGGAACACTGAAGCTTTCTTT. The variable domain in full, completed from reference TRBV5-1 and TRBJ1-1, reads KAGVTQTPRYLIKTRGQQVTLSCSPISGHRSVSWYQQTPGQGLQFLFEYFSETQRNKGNFPGRFSGRQFSNSRSEMNVSTLELGDSALYLCASSLQGNTEAFFGQGTRLTVV.

This clone was seen only once. V is TRBV7-2 and J is TRBJ2-3; 9 nucleotides line up with TRBD2. The V gene end was trimmed by 6 bases and the J gene end by 0 bases; junction bases not matched to a gene: 10. CDR3 length: 17 residues. The germline V gene has CDR1 SGHTA and CDR2 FQGNSA. The CDR3 DNA sequence: TGTGCCAGCAGTAAAACCCCTAGCGGGACTAGCACAGATACGCAGTATTTT. Encoded protein: CASSKTPSGTSTDTQYF.

The chain combines TRBV5-6 with TRBJ2-1, with 8 nucleotides matching TRBD1. Per germline, CDR1 SGHDT and CDR2 YYEEEE. J was trimmed by 2 bases and V by 4 bases; bases with no gene match: 5. This CDR3 is 15 amino acids long. DNA for the CDR3: TGTGCCAGCAGCGGAGGACAGGGAGCCTACAATGAGCAGTTCTTC. It is translated as CASSGGQGAYNEQFF.

V gene TRBV9 combines with J gene TRBJ1-3; 7 bases fit TRBD1. V dropped 3 bases and J dropped 9; count of bases not matched to a gene: 12. Germline V CDR1 and CDR2: SGDLS, YYNGEE. The CDR3 loop spans 15 amino acids. The CDR3 spells CASSGRQGAFGTIYF. The CDR3, as DNA: TGTGCCAGCAGCGGACGACAGGGCGCATTCGGCACCATATATTTT.

The chain couples TRBV4-2 to TRBJ2-1; 13 bases line up with TRBD2. This CDR3 is built from 16 residues. Germline loops: CDR1 LGHNA, CDR2 YNFKEQ. J gave up 8 bases and V 6 bases, and 10 bases lay outside the gene matches. The CDR3 sequence: CASSTGTSGIRDEQFF. Written as DNA, the CDR3 is TGTGCCAGCAGTACCGGGACTAGCGGGATTAGGGATGAGCAGTTCTTC.

The chain uses TRBV27 and TRBJ2-7, with D possibly matching TRBD2 (6 bases). Germline V gene lookup returns CDR1 MNHEY and CDR2 SMNVEV (reference sequence). V was cut by 2 bases and J by 1 base, with 9 bases left in between. There are 14 residues in the CDR3. The CDR3 here is CASSLRTISYEQYF. Here the CDR3 DNA reads TGTGCCAGCAGTTTAAGGACTATTTCCTACGAGCAGTACTTC.

J is TRBJ1-4 and V is TRBV5-3; D is perhaps TRBD1 (6 bases). TRBV5-3 is designated an ORF whose function remains uncertain. The CDR3 loop spans 14 amino acids. The V end was cut by 4 bases, the J end by 7 bases, with 14 bases between. The CDR3 DNA sequence: TGTGCCAGAAGCCAACTACAGGGTTTTGAAAAACTGTTTTTT. As protein: CARSQLQGFEKLFF.

This clone came up a few times. V gene TRBV5-1 combines with J gene TRBJ2-5, with 13 nucleotides matching TRBD2. The CDR3 sequence is 16 residues long. Germline V CDR1 and CDR2: SGHRS, YFSETQ. Germline trimming cut 4 bases from V and 4 bases from J; bases unmatched to any gene: 7. In nucleotides, the CDR3 is TGCGCCAGCAGCCCTGGACTAGCGGGAGCGGGAGAGACCCAGTACTTC. It codes for CASSPGLAGAGETQYF.

This chain links TRBV4-1 with TRBJ1-1; the D gene is possibly TRBD1 (6 bases). Germline CDR1 MGHRA, CDR2 YSYEKL. V was shortened by 1 base and J by 4 bases, with 16 bases between the two germline ends. The CDR3 contains 16 residues. This CDR3 reads CASSQAGGGYGTEAFF. DNA of the CDR3: TGCGCCAGCAGCCAAGCGGGGGGGGGCTACGGCACTGAAGCTTTCTTT.

This chain links TRBV10-3 with TRBJ1-5; D is unclear. The CDR3 spans 13 residues. Germline CDR1 reads ENHRY; CDR2 reads SYGVKD. Trimming removed 3 bases at V and 4 bases at J, with 7 bases between. The CDR3: CAISEYENQPQHF. The CDR3 DNA follows: TGTGCCATCAGTGAATACGAGAATCAGCCCCAGCATTTT.

The rearrangement uses TRBV6-1 and TRBJ1-3; a possible D gene is TRBD1 (6 bases). The CDR3 is 15 residues long. CDR1 and CDR2 from the germline V gene are MNHNS and SASEGT. The V gene lost 6 bases and the J gene lost 0 bases, with 12 bases spanning the gap. CDR3 loop: CASRGARSSGNTIYF. The DNA of the CDR3 is TGTGCCAGCAGGGGGGCCCGGTCCTCTGGAAACACCATATATTTT.

This chain joins TRBV11-2 and TRBJ2-1; 10 nucleotides align to TRBD2. V gave up 7 bases and J gave up 6 bases; unmatched junction bases: 6. Germline V gives CDR1 SGHAT, CDR2 FQNNGV. The CDR3 is 14 residues long. The CDR3: CASTRAGGPNEQFF. The CDR3, as DNA: TGTGCCAGCACGCGAGCGGGAGGGCCCAATGAGCAGTTCTTC.

The chain has TRBV6-6 and TRBJ2-3; D perhaps matches TRBD1 (6 bases). This CDR3 region has 15 residues. Germline-derived CDR1 and CDR2 are MNHNY and SVGAGI (reference sequence). V shed 3 bases and J shed 5 bases, with 15 bases lying between them. The CDR3 DNA sequence: TGTGCCAGCAGTTATAACAGGGCTGTTGTAGATACGCAGTATTTT. Protein sequence: CASSYNRAVVDTQYF.

The CDR3 DNA reads TGTGCCAGCAGCCTGGTGGGATCCGGAGGTGAAAAACTGTTTTTT. Its translation: CASSLVGSGGEKLFF. This sequence joins TRBV7-2 and TRBJ1-4; D unclear. CDR1 SGHTA and CDR2 FQGNSA come from the germline V gene. The CDR3 runs to 15 residues. Trimming removed 5 bases from V and 7 bases from J, with 17 bases in between.

The J gene is TRBJ2-7, the V gene TRBV11-1; a possible D gene is TRBD1 (5 bases). The CDR3 runs to 14 residues. Looked up from germline, CDR1 is SGHAT and CDR2 is FQDESV (reference sequence). Trimming cost V 3 bases and J 1 base, with 10 bases left between them. CDR3 amino acids: CASSFGRVSYEQYF. For the CDR3, the DNA is TGTGCCAGCAGCTTTGGCAGGGTGTCCTACGAGCAGTACTTC.

Note on this clone: Other DNA sequences in this specimen translate into the identical CDR3. This rearrangement joins TRBV27 to TRBJ2-7, with D perhaps TRBD1 (5 bases). Looked up from germline, CDR1 is MNHEY and CDR2 is SMNVEV (reference sequence). V lost 5 bases, J lost 2 bases, and 10 bases lay in between. This CDR3 has 13 residues. CDR3 coding DNA: TGTGCCAGCAGTCCGCAGGGTCCCTACGAGCAGTACTTC. This encodes CASSPQGPYEQYF.

CDR3 nucleotide sequence: TGTGCCAGCAGCCTTGGGACAGGGTTGGTGAACACTGAAGCTTTCTTT. Translating gives CASSLGTGLVNTEAFF. This chain links TRBV5-5 with TRBJ1-1; 9 nucleotides agree with TRBD1. Germline CDR1 reads SGHKS; CDR2 reads YYEKEE (reference sequence). V shed 4 bases and J 0 bases; nucleotides not matched to a gene: 7. There are 16 residues in the CDR3.

The chain has TRBV7-2 and TRBJ1-3; 7 bases are shared with TRBD1. CDR3 length: 17 amino acids. V lost 4 bases, J lost 7 bases, and 16 bases stayed unmatched. CDR1 is SGHTA, CDR2 FQGNSA, per germline. The CDR3 loop is CASSSSGGGLSGNTIYF. CDR3 bases: TGTGCCAGCAGCTCAAGCGGAGGGGGCTTAAGCGGGAACACCATATATTTT. Based on the CDR3 plus reference TRBV7-2 and TRBJ1-3, the full variable domain is GAGVSQSPSNKVTEKGKDVELRCDPISGHTALYWYRQSLGQGLEFLIYFQGNSAPDKSGLPSDRFSAERTGGSVSTLTIQRTQQEDSAVYLCASSSSGGGLSGNTIYFGEGSWLTVV.

The chain links TRBV18 to TRBJ2-7, with unresolved D. Between the trimmed V and J ends, which lost 2 bases and 0 bases, there was a span of 11 bases. There are 15 residues in the CDR3. The germline CDR1 and CDR2 sequences are KGHSH and LQKENI. This CDR3 is CASSPSQATSYEQYF. CDR3 bases: TGTGCCAGCTCACCATCCCAGGCTACCTCCTACGAGCAGTACTTC.

This chain links TRBV10-3 with TRBJ1-5; possibly TRBD1 for D (5 bases). Trimming cost V 4 bases and J 3 bases, with 10 bases left between them. From germline, CDR1 is ENHRY and CDR2 SYGVKD. The CDR3 runs 14 residues. DNA for the CDR3: TGTGCCATCAGTGTCCAGGGAAACAATCAGCCCCAGCATTTT. Translated: CAISVQGNNQPQHF.

V usage is TRBV7-2 and J usage is TRBJ2-2, with D perhaps matching TRBD2 (6 bases). The CDR3 spans 15 residues. CDR1 is SGHTA and CDR2 is FQGNSA in the germline V gene. Deletions cut 4 bases from V and 6 bases from J, with 15 bases between. CDR3 coding DNA: TGTGCCAGCAGCTCCCCGGTCGGGAGTCCCGGGGAGCTGTTTTTT. Translation: CASSSPVGSPGELFF.

The J gene is TRBJ2-1, the V gene TRBV6-1; TRBD1 matches at 9 bases. Trimming removed 5 bases from V and 7 bases from J; junction bases left unmatched: 9. CDR3 length equals 15 residues. The V gene's germline CDR1 is MNHNS and CDR2 SASEGT. The CDR3 DNA follows: TGTGCCAGCAGTTCCCGGACAGGGGTTAGAAATGAGCAGTTCTTC. This codes for CASSSRTGVRNEQFF.

The CDR3 here is CASSLLMNTEAFF. CDR3 DNA sequence: TGTGCCAGCAGCCTCTTAATGAACACTGAAGCTTTCTTT. The chain is built from TRBV14 and TRBJ1-1; no definite D call. The CDR3 sequence is 13 residues long. Germline-derived CDR1 and CDR2 are SGHDN and FVKESK. Trimming stripped 4 bases from V and 0 bases from J, with 6 bases between.

The rearrangement uses TRBV6-5 and TRBJ2-2; 7 bases match TRBD1. Germline trimming cut 4 bases from V and 3 bases from J; bases unmatched to any gene: 2. This CDR3 spans 14 amino acids. Germline V gene sequence: CDR1 MNHEY, CDR2 SVGAGI. The CDR3 spells CASSFGTDTGELFF. The CDR3 nucleotides are TGTGCCAGCAGTTTCGGGACAGACACCGGGGAGCTGTTTTTT.

The chain combines TRBV7-9 with TRBJ1-4, with 7 bases matching TRBD1. There are 17 residues in the CDR3. Trimming cost V 5 bases and J 3 bases; bases outside gene matches: 12. Germline lookup yields CDR1 SEHNR and CDR2 FQNEAQ (reference sequence). The CDR3 nucleotides read TGTGCCAGCAGCGCTCCTAGAAGGGACAGCTCTAATGAAAAACTGTTTTTT. It specifies CASSAPRRDSSNEKLFF.

The rearrangement uses TRBV5-6 and TRBJ2-5, with 9 bases matching TRBD1. CDR3 length: 14 amino acids. J was trimmed by 5 bases and V by 4 bases; bases with no gene match: 6. CDR1 is SGHDT and CDR2 is YYEEEE in the germline V gene. The DNA of the CDR3 is TGTGCCAGCAGCCTGTGGACAGGGGAGGAGACCCAGTACTTC. It encodes CASSLWTGEETQYF.

V and J are TRBV7-9 and TRBJ2-2, with 7 bases matching TRBD1. V lost 5 bases to trimming and J lost 5 bases; unmatched junction nucleotides: 8. CDR1 and CDR2 (germline): SEHNR, FQNEAQ (reference sequence). This CDR3 spans 15 amino acids. CDR3 nucleotide sequence: TGTGCCAGCAGCCAACAGGGGCATCTTACCGGGGAGCTGTTTTTT. Its translation is CASSQQGHLTGELFF.

The chain carries TRBV4-2 and TRBJ2-7; 11 nucleotides align to TRBD2. The V gene end was trimmed by 0 bases and the J gene end by 3 bases; junction bases not matched to a gene: 1. The CDR3 loop spans 15 amino acids. From germline, CDR1 is LGHNA and CDR2 YNFKEQ. The CDR3 region has the DNA TGTGCCAGCAGCCAAGATACTAGCGGGAGCTACGAGCAGTACTTC. Translating it yields CASSQDTSGSYEQYF.

The DNA for the CDR3 is TGCGCCAGCAGCCCGGACAGTACTAGCACAGATACGCAGTATTTT. Its protein product is CASSPDSTSTDTQYF. The chain joins TRBV5-1 to TRBJ2-3, with a weak D call TRBD1 (6 bases). The CDR3 sequence is 15 residues long. Trimming shortened V by 4 bases and J by 0 bases, and 12 bases separated the two germline ends. The germline gives CDR1 SGHRS, CDR2 YFSETQ. Full variable domain (remainder filled in from reference TRBV5-1 and TRBJ2-3): KAGVTQTPRYLIKTRGQQVTLSCSPISGHRSVSWYQQTPGQGLQFLFEYFSETQRNKGNFPGRFSGRQFSNSRSEMNVSTLELGDSALYLCASSPDSTSTDTQYFGPGTRLTVL.

The chain is built from TRBV2 and TRBJ2-3; 9 bases line up with TRBD1. Looked up from germline, CDR1 is SNHLY and CDR2 is FYNNEI. The CDR3 loop spans 13 amino acids. The V segment lost 5 bases and the J segment 7 bases; nucleotides outside the gene matches: 4. The CDR3 protein is CASSRDRDNTQYF. The DNA of the CDR3 is TGTGCCAGCAGTCGGGACAGGGACAATACGCAGTATTTT. Combining the CDR3 with reference TRBV2 and TRBJ2-3 gives the whole variable domain EPEVTQTPSHQVTQMGQEVILRCVPISNHLYFYWYRQILGQKVEFLVSFYNNEISEKSEIFDDQFSVERPDGSNFTLKIRSTKLEDSAMYFCASSRDRDNTQYFGPGTRLTVL.